This TCR beta chain was retrieved from a study of T-cell memory formation after mild COVID-19. The wider study: TCR clusters were largely donor specific. Findings of the study overall: CD4+ clones that contracted lay mainly in CM and EM; CD8+ ones lay in EMRA. Clones contracting over day 15 to 85 were CD4/CD8 balanced, with later expanders leaning CD4+.

TCRdb re-analysed the 5' RACE reads in MiXCR, keeping a single row per CDR3 protein. Of roughly 220,000 distinct CDR3 sequences listed, about 9.2% are singletons. Trimming took off 4 bases at V and 7 bases at J, with 10 bases between the two ends. This CDR3 has 12 amino acids. CDR1 SGHTA and CDR2 FQGNSA come from the germline V gene. This clonotype has more than one count but fewer than ten. Its antigen is undetermined. The sample taken for sequencing was PBMCs or a T cell subset sorted from them (not recorded which). The origin of this receptor is a man aged 18 to 30 who had mild COVID-19 (a few samples of this study predate the infection). Cell type and time point are not known. The chain couples TRBV7-2 to TRBJ1-2; D not resolved. The CDR3 sequence is CASSSSRGGYTF. In DNA form, the CDR3 reads TGTGCCAGCAGCTCCTCCCGGGGTGGCTACACCTTC.